What follows are 4 T cell receptor beta chains derived from one specimen sequenced in a study of T cell responses to AZD1222 COVID-19 vaccine. The table came from immunoSEQ multiplex PCR; TCRdb's copy has only in-frame clones and leaves some out. The repertoire consists of more than 100,000 clones, with less than 90% occurring once and the leading ten covering roughly a tenth. The sequencing here drew on peripheral blood, taken on day 0 of AZD1222 vaccination. Receptors were obtained from an adult in good health.

V usage is TRBV21-1 and J usage is TRBJ2-7; the DNA was not compared with TRBD1, the D call given in the table. TRBV21-1 is a recognized pseudogene. CDR3 length: 16 amino acids. The CDR3 DNA sequence: TGTGCCAGCAGCATGCAGCGGGACAGGGAGATATACGAGCAGTACTTC. It codes for CASSMQRDREIYEQYF.

This clone was observed once. V is TRBV19 and J is TRBJ2-7; D remains ambiguous. Trimming left V 3 bases short and J 3 bases short, with 9 bases between. CDR1 is LNHDA and CDR2 is SQIVND in the germline V gene (reference sequence). This CDR3 is built from 13 residues. The CDR3 sequence is CASSISSLYEQYF. DNA for the CDR3: TGTGCCAGTAGTATCTCGTCTCTCTACGAGCAGTACTTC.

The J gene is TRBJ2-7, the V gene TRBV19; D uncertain. Germline CDR1 and CDR2: LNHDA and SQIVND (reference sequence). Trimming took off 5 bases at V and 7 bases at J, with 18 bases between the two ends. The length of the CDR3 is 14 residues. The CDR3 DNA reads as TGTGCCAGTAGTTTCCACCAGATGGCGGAAGAGCAGTACTTC. It is translated as CASSFHQMAEEQYF.

This chain joins TRBV18 and TRBJ2-3; the match to TRBD2 covers 7 bases. Germline V gene lookup returns CDR1 KGHSH and CDR2 LQKENI. The CDR3 consists of 18 residues. Germline trimming cut 4 bases from V and 2 bases from J; bases unmatched to any gene: 15. The CDR3 sequence: CASSRGPPGLEYTDTQYF. The DNA for the CDR3 is TGTGCCAGCTCACGAGGCCCCCCAGGACTAGAATACACAGATACGCAGTATTTT.